This paragraph reports one TCR beta chain. Two negative PCRs, clearance, or symptom resolution had been documented for recovered Cohort 3 donors. This specimen comes from a study of blood T cell repertoires in COVID-19. As processed by the authors: How many nucleated cells were present was estimated from reference gene primer amplification. Measured with immunoSEQ multiplex PCR; TCRdb has only the in-frame clones, and not every one. The DNA gave D and trimming, while V, J and clone size come from that table. The sample lists about 300,000 clones, roughly nine tenths occurring once. Trimming cost V 7 bases and J 0 bases; bases outside gene matches: 9. The CDR3 loop spans 16 amino acids. Germline V gene lookup returns CDR1 SNHLY and CDR2 FYNNEI.

Input material: PBMCs or T cells enriched from blood (not recorded which). The receptor comes from a woman aged 18-35 years who had recovered from COVID-19. This chain links TRBV2 with TRBJ2-3; 8 bases are shared with TRBD2. This chain's CDR3 is CASTPSGHPSTDTQYF. The CDR3 DNA is TGTGCCAGCACGCCTAGCGGGCACCCTAGCACAGATACGCAGTATTTT.